This TCR beta chain stems from a study of identifying expanded T cells in peripheral blood. As concerns this clone: Its antigen is undetermined.

Here immunoSEQ multiplex PCR was the method, and the copy in TCRdb shows in-frame clones only, minus some. This sample has some 100,000 clones, with 80% to 90% found just once. Findings and caveats of the study: Technical replicates showed about 1.1 changed clones; roughly two weeks about 16.4; four weeks 19.

The sample comprised blood. The clonotype was recovered from a person aged 18 to 70 in good health.

DNA for the CDR3: TGTGCCAGCTCACCCCTGATAATGGATGAGCAGTTCTTC. Its translation: CASSPLIMDEQFF. J is TRBJ2-1 and V is TRBV18; no firm D call. Trimming took 3 bases from V and 8 from J, leaving 11 bases between them. The CDR3 consists of 13 residues. The germline gives CDR1 KGHSH, CDR2 LQKENI.